This T cell receptor (beta chain) is from a study of cytomegalovirus exposure and HLA in healthy donors. Use of 60 Vbeta and 13 Jbeta primers characterized the PCR. Here immunoSEQ multiplex PCR was the method, and the copy in TCRdb shows in-frame clones only, minus some. The sample comprises about 190,000 clones, about 80% of which are singletons, and roughly 2.1% rests with the top ten. Germline CDR1 reads SNHLY; CDR2 reads FYNNEI. The CDR3 is made up of 18 amino acids. V dropped 3 bases and J dropped 8; count of bases not matched to a gene: 16. This clone came up once. The J gene is TRBJ2-5, the V gene TRBV2, with 12 bases identical to TRBD2. The receptor was isolated from a woman aged 18-29 years in good health and CMV-seropositive. What was sequenced was PBMCs. The CDR3 loop reads CASSDPPSGGGRRRTQYF. For the CDR3, the DNA is TGTGCCAGCAGTGATCCGCCTAGCGGGGGGGGGCGGAGACGAACCCAGTACTTC.